In this sample, the clone carrying this T cell receptor beta chain turned up a few times. What it binds is unknown. The data originate from a study of T-cell reconstitution after alpha-beta-depleted transplantation in children. Findings of the study overall: Roughly two months post-transplant, alpha-beta T cells reportedly originated from several hundred graft clones that had expanded.

Unique molecular identifiers were built into the TCRbeta library. TCRdb reprocessed the PCR reads via MiXCR and lists one record per CDR3 protein. The sample yields under 750,000 distinct CDR3 sequences, about 23% seen once. The CDR3 is 16 amino acids. With 0 bases clipped from V and 4 bases from J, the junction kept 3 bases outside the gene matches. Germline V CDR1 and CDR2: KGHSH, LQKENI. This specimen consisted of PBMCs, mostly from graft donor cells, obtained 360 days after TCRalphabeta/CD19-depleted stem cell transplant. The chain employs TRBV18 and TRBJ2-3; 11 positions match TRBD2. The receptor's source is a boy in the first two years of life who had a stem cell transplant for acute myeloid leukemia, so the T cells may come from the graft donor. The CDR3 coding sequence is TGTGCCAGCTCACCACCCACTAGCGGGGGATCAGATACGCAGTATTTT. Translation gives CASSPPTSGGSDTQYF. Combining the CDR3 with reference TRBV18 and TRBJ2-3 gives the whole variable domain NAGVMQNPRHLVRRRGQEARLRCSPMKGHSHVYWYRQLPEEGLKFMVYLQKENIIDESGMPKERFSAEFPKEGPSILRIQQVVRGDSAAYFCASSPPTSGGSDTQYFGPGTRLTVL.